This T cell receptor (beta chain) was sequenced in a study of T cell repertoires in cytomegalovirus infection. Study-wide results and caveats: Carriage of CMV together with the relevant HLA was identifiable through cumulative public TCR beta family frequency. Dominant in the ex vivo response were TCR beta clonotypes restricted by HLA-C and specific for CMV.

The germline V gene has CDR1 SGHTA and CDR2 FQGNSA. The CDR3 runs to 17 residues. V lost 6 bases to trimming and J lost 10 bases; unmatched junction nucleotides: 21. The table lists this clonotype with many counts. Its specificity is unknown. One entry per CDR3 protein, called by TCRdb with MiXCR from the reads. This sample has under 250,000 distinct CDR3 sequences, with roughly 12% found just once. This chain joins TRBV7-2 and TRBJ2-3; TRBD1 matches 8 bases. This receptor was taken from a human donor in good health (CMV status not recorded). Some clones in this sample may be carry-over from other donors' samples. The specimen sequenced was PBMCs. CDR3 sequence: CASSLDRASQGNMPQYF. The CDR3 nucleotides are TGTGCCAGCAGTTTGGACAGGGCATCACAGGGAAATATGCCGCAGTATTTT.